The TCR beta chain under discussion was sequenced for a study of T cells in Graves' hyperthyroidism and ophthalmopathy. Study background: Peripheral blood was drawn at first diagnosis, prior to all treatment. Study observations and caveats: Blood held most thyroid clonotypes expanded above 0.001 frequency. Prediction of ophthalmopathy progression came a median approximately 6 months pre-onset.

This CDR3 has 12 amino acids. Germline CDR1 is SGHNT and CDR2 is YENEEA. Between the trimmed V and J ends, which lost 2 bases and 8 bases, there was a span of 9 bases. This clonotype was recorded at least ten times. Its specificity is unknown. TCR beta CDR3 sequences were amplified from RNA transcripts. HTBI primers drove first-round RT-PCR of the TCR CDR3. Using its own MiXCR run on the multiplex PCR reads, TCRdb lists one record per CDR3 protein. The sample has approximately 400,000 distinct CDR3 sequences; 13% are singletons. Diagnoses were made from clinical symptoms, serum measures (thyroxine and TRAb), thyroid ultrasound and orbital computed tomography.

The receptor was derived from a man aged 30 to 39 with Graves' hyperthyroidism that later progressed to Graves' ophthalmopathy. V usage is TRBV11-3 and J usage is TRBJ1-1; no firm D call. Sequencing was done on a sample of blood. CDR3 amino acids: CASSLTAEEAFF. Here the CDR3 DNA reads TGTGCCAGCAGCTTAACAGCAGAAGAAGCTTTCTTT.